This T cell receptor beta chain is drawn from a study of OX40 agonist ivuxolimab in advanced cancers. Study-level points and caveats: The CD4+ and CD8+ T cells in the blood had expanded clonally by week 6 at 0.1 to 3.0 mg/kg. Averaging showed that CD8+ T cells had more expanded clones than CD4+ did. In a subset of nonresponders, normalized T-cell clonal expansion was also low.

The data were produced by immunoSEQ multiplex PCR, yet TCRdb's version contains in-frame clones alone and is incomplete. The table shows roughly 76,000 clones, with just under 85% occurring only once. A history of autoimmune disease or systemic immunosuppression excluded patients. Concerning this clone: Its target is not known.

The sequence was obtained from an adult with an advanced solid tumor such as melanoma, head and neck, liver or kidney cancer. Sequenced here: CD4+ or CD8+ T cells sorted from blood, sampled in a trial of the OX40 agonist ivuxolimab.

The CDR3 region has the DNA TGTGCCAGCAGTCCGGACAGGGGAGCGAATCAGCCCCAGCATTTT. Translation gives CASSPDRGANQPQHF. The V and J genes are TRBV6-5 and TRBJ1-5; 9 bases are a match to TRBD1. Germline assignment: CDR1 MNHEY and CDR2 SVGAGI. The CDR3 covers 15 residues. Trimming at V came to 5 bases and at J to 4 bases, leaving 6 bases not matched to a gene.